Reported below is one T cell receptor beta chain. Its antigen is unknown. Sequencing was performed with immunoSEQ multiplex PCR; in TCRdb, only in-frame clones are kept and a portion is missing. Here the sample spans 30,000 to 45,000 clones, roughly 88% being singletons. This record comes from a study of CD8 T cells in acute hepatitis C reinfection. The wider study: CD8+ T cells specific for HCV NS3-1073 were sequenced.

The time point: naive CD8 control sorted from an acute-time-point sample. Study-level results: All groups preferentially used TRBV04 and TRBV06, which was not due to overrepresentation in the naive pool. NS3-1073 specific cells were too rare to sort at chronic follow-up. No group differed significantly in the high NS3-1073 repertoire diversity.

The CDR3 totals 13 residues. Germline lookup yields CDR1 LNHNV and CDR2 YYDKDF (reference sequence). V was trimmed by 3 bases and J by 5 bases, leaving 10 bases between them. V usage is TRBV15 and J usage is TRBJ2-5; TRBD1 or TRBD2 may be the D gene (6 bases each). The source of this sequence is a woman between 18 and 29 years old who spontaneously cleared hepatitis C infection. What was sequenced was naive CD8+ T cells from PBMCs. CDR3 in amino acids: CATSSQGRETQYF. The DNA for the CDR3 is TGTGCCACCAGCAGTCAGGGGAGGGAGACCCAGTACTTC.